The source of this T cell receptor beta chain is a study of T cells in Graves' hyperthyroidism and ophthalmopathy. Study-wide results and caveats: Appearing also in blood were most of the thyroid clonotypes expanded above 0.001.

V shed 1 base and J 0 bases; nucleotides not matched to a gene: 5. This CDR3 is built from 15 residues. CDR1 and CDR2 from the germline V gene are DFQATT and SNEGSKA (reference sequence). Template material for amplifying TCR beta CDR3 regions consisted of RNA transcripts. TCR CDR3 regions were first amplified by RT-PCR with HTBI primers. TCRdb recomputed calls from the multiplex PCR reads with MiXCR, one row per CDR3 protein. The sample shows some 380,000 distinct CDR3 sequences, approximately 15% of them seen only once. This clonotype was recorded many times. Its matching antigen is unknown. The sequence came from a man younger than 45 with Graves' hyperthyroidism that later progressed to Graves' ophthalmopathy. Sequencing was carried out using blood. V gene TRBV20-1 combines with J gene TRBJ2-7; 8 bases line up with TRBD1. The CDR3 DNA follows: TGCAGTGCTAGAGGACAGGGGCCAAACTCCTACGAGCAGTACTTC. This encodes CSARGQGPNSYEQYF.